This T cell receptor (beta chain) is drawn from a study of neoadjuvant anti-PD-1 for oral cavity cancer. Background on the study: Non-progressing patients received a fourth nivolumab dose near day 43, then surgery on days 50-56.

With regard to this clone: Its specificity is not known.

The table came from immunoSEQ multiplex PCR; TCRdb's copy has only in-frame clones and leaves some out. The table records tens of thousands of clones, 20% to 30% of them present only once. Time point in this sample: after neoadjuvant nivolumab, at surgical resection. These newly diagnosed stage II-IVA oral cavity squamous cell carcinoma patients had no prior systemic or radiation treatment. Germline CDR1 SGHAT, CDR2 FQNNGV. Between the trimmed V and J ends, which lost 8 bases and 8 bases, there was a span of 21 bases. The CDR3 runs to 14 residues. Study-wide results and limits: Greater tumor shrinkage accompanied bigger post-treatment sizes of preexisting clones.

The source material was tumor tissue, sampled after nivolumab (anti-PD-1) treatment. The chain joins TRBV11-2 to TRBJ1-2, with a possible D match to TRBD1 (6 bases). The receptor's source is a person between 40 and 85 years old with oral cavity squamous cell carcinoma. The CDR3 DNA is TGTGCCAGCGGGGCACAGGGTACTTCCTACGGCTACACCTTC. This translates into CASGAQGTSYGYTF.